A single sample is the source of the 20 T cell receptor beta chains below, sequenced in a study of T cell changes during pregnancy in multiple sclerosis. Measured with immunoSEQ multiplex PCR; TCRdb has only the in-frame clones, and not every one. The table has tens of thousands of clones, under 95% seen once. The material sequenced was peripheral blood, taken before pregnancy. These receptors all stem from a female donor with multiple sclerosis, enrolled in a pregnancy study.

This chain connects TRBV7-2 to TRBJ2-3; weak D call: TRBD1 (6 bases). Germline assignment: CDR1 SGHTA and CDR2 FQGNSA. The CDR3 has 15 amino acids. Trimming shortened V by 1 base and J by 0 bases, and 8 bases separated the two germline ends. CDR3 DNA: TGTGCCAGCAGCTTAGGGACAGCAAGCACAGATACGCAGTATTTT. Translating it yields CASSLGTASTDTQYF.

The chain couples TRBV6-5 to TRBJ2-7, with 8 bases identical to TRBD2. CDR1 MNHEY and CDR2 SVGAGI come from the germline V gene. The V and J ends lost 5 bases and 3 bases, in that order; junction bases with no gene match: 9. The CDR3 is 15 amino acids. The CDR3 spells CASSPRTSYFYEQYF. The CDR3 DNA sequence: TGTGCCAGCAGTCCACGGACTAGCTACTTCTACGAGCAGTACTTC.

V gene TRBV29-1 combines with J gene TRBJ1-2, with 7 bases fitting TRBD1. From germline, CDR1 is SQVTM and CDR2 ANQGSEA. Trimming removed 6 bases from V and 2 bases from J; junction bases left unmatched: 15. The CDR3 length is 16 residues. As DNA, the CDR3 is TGCAGCGTATCCACATTAGGGGGCAGTACCAACTATGGCTACACCTTC. Translation gives CSVSTLGGSTNYGYTF.

The rearrangement joins TRBV5-5 to TRBJ2-7; TRBD1 matches at 9 bases. The CDR3 has 16 amino acids. Germline-derived CDR1 and CDR2 are SGHKS and YYEKEE (reference sequence). V was clipped by 4 bases and J by 4 bases; unmatched bases: 12. The CDR3 reads CASSPQFGTGKYEQYF. The CDR3 DNA follows: TGTGCCAGCAGCCCACAATTCGGGACAGGGAAATACGAGCAGTACTTC. Filled out from reference TRBV5-5 and TRBJ2-7, the complete variable domain reads DAGVTQSPTHLIKTRGQQVTLRCSPISGHKSVSWYQQVLGQGPQFIFQYYEKEERGRGNFPDRFSARQFPNYSSELNVNALLLGDSALYLCASSPQFGTGKYEQYFGPGTRLTVT.

This clone has a single count. The chain employs TRBV19 and TRBJ1-2; 8 bases align to TRBD1. With V trimmed by 5 bases and J by 5 bases, 7 bases remained unmatched. This CDR3 is 14 amino acids long. Germline V gene sequence: CDR1 LNHDA, CDR2 SQIVND (reference sequence). CDR3: CASSAGQGGYGYTF. CDR3 nucleotide sequence: TGTGCCAGTAGTGCTGGACAGGGTGGGTATGGCTACACCTTC.

This sequence joins TRBV5-1 and TRBJ2-7; possibly TRBD2 for D (7 bases). V gave up 4 bases and J gave up 2 bases, with 16 bases separating them. The CDR3 runs to 15 residues. Germline CDR1 is SGHRS and CDR2 is YFSETQ. CDR3 nucleotides: TGCGCCAGCAGCCAAGAATCGGGGGGCGCCTACGAGCAGTACTTC. Residues: CASSQESGGAYEQYF.

J is TRBJ2-4 and V is TRBV29-1; TRBD2 aligns across 7 bases. Germline V CDR1 and CDR2: SQVTM, ANQGSEA. The CDR3 totals 12 residues. Trimming cost V 4 bases and J 5 bases; bases outside gene matches: 2. CDR3: CSVGLAENIQYF. The CDR3 DNA follows: TGCAGCGTTGGGCTAGCGGAAAACATTCAGTACTTC.

J is TRBJ2-2 and V is TRBV7-6, with D possibly TRBD1 on 6 matching bases. Deletions cut 1 base from V and 7 bases from J, with 10 bases between. The CDR3 runs to 14 residues. Germline lookup yields CDR1 SGHVS and CDR2 FNYEAQ. The CDR3 is CASSLGQGSGELFF. DNA for the CDR3: TGTGCCAGCAGCTTAGGGCAGGGGAGCGGGGAGCTGTTTTTT.

This rearrangement joins TRBV7-2 to TRBJ2-7, with D tentatively TRBD1 (7 bases). The CDR3 covers 15 residues. Germline assignment: CDR1 SGHTA and CDR2 FQGNSA. The V end was cut by 5 bases, the J end by 2 bases, with 16 bases between. CDR3 nucleotides: TGTGCCAGCAGCCATGACGCGGGACAGACCTACGAGCAGTACTTC. Translating it yields CASSHDAGQTYEQYF.

The V call is TRBV7-2, the J call TRBJ1-4; maybe TRBD1 (6 bases). V was clipped by 5 bases and J by 8 bases, with 15 bases between them. This CDR3 spans 14 amino acids. CDR1 SGHTA and CDR2 FQGNSA come from the germline V gene. The CDR3, as DNA: TGTGCCAGCAGCCTAGGGGGGGGTCGAGAAAAACTGTTTTTT. Its protein product is CASSLGGGREKLFF. Complete variable domain (other parts from reference TRBV7-2 and TRBJ1-4): GAGVSQSPSNKVTEKGKDVELRCDPISGHTALYWYRQSLGQGLEFLIYFQGNSAPDKSGLPSDRFSAERTGGSVSTLTIQRTQQEDSAVYLCASSLGGGREKLFFGSGTQLSVL.

The chain uses TRBV18 and TRBJ1-4; D is perhaps TRBD1 (5 bases). The ends were cut back, 3 bases at V and 3 bases at J, with 11 bases in the middle. The CDR3 runs 15 residues. Germline loops: CDR1 KGHSH, CDR2 LQKENI. CDR3 nucleotide sequence: TGTGCCAGCTCACCTCCGGGAGGGGCTAATGAAAAACTGTTTTTT. Its translation is CASSPPGGANEKLFF. The complete variable domain, with remaining parts taken from reference TRBV18 and TRBJ1-4, reads NAGVMQNPRHLVRRRGQEARLRCSPMKGHSHVYWYRQLPEEGLKFMVYLQKENIIDESGMPKERFSAEFPKEGPSILRIQQVVRGDSAAYFCASSPPGGANEKLFFGSGTQLSVL.

The chain has TRBV4-1 and TRBJ1-1; no definite D call. V lost 1 base, J lost 0 bases, and 6 bases lay in between. The CDR3 consists of 14 residues. Germline lookup yields CDR1 MGHRA and CDR2 YSYEKL. The CDR3 DNA follows: TGCGCCAGCAGCCAAGTCGTTATGAACACTGAAGCTTTCTTT. This gives the protein CASSQVVMNTEAFF.

In this sample, this clone turned up once. The V gene is TRBV6-1, the J gene TRBJ2-3; D gene unclear. With 7 bases removed from V and 2 bases from J, the gap between germline ends came to 16 bases. Germline V gives CDR1 MNHNS, CDR2 SASEGT. This CDR3 region has 15 residues. DNA for the CDR3: TGTGCCAGCAAATATCAGGCTAACCCCACAGATACGCAGTATTTT. This sequence encodes CASKYQANPTDTQYF.

The chain recombines TRBV5-1 with TRBJ2-5, with a tentative D call TRBD1 (6 bases). The CDR3 runs 13 residues. Trimming removed 0 bases at V and 3 bases at J, with 6 bases between. CDR1 is SGHRS, CDR2 YFSETQ, per germline. The CDR3 nucleotides read TGCGCCAGCAGCTTGGACAGGGAAGAGACCCAGTACTTC. This gives the protein CASSLDREETQYF.

The chain couples TRBV4-2 to TRBJ2-7; D may be TRBD1 (6 bases). The CDR3 runs to 15 residues. V was trimmed by 0 bases and J by 3 bases, leaving 12 bases between them. The germline gives CDR1 LGHNA, CDR2 YNFKEQ. The CDR3 here is CASSQDRGQFYEQYF. CDR3 coding DNA: TGTGCCAGCAGCCAAGATCGCGGACAGTTCTACGAGCAGTACTTC.

The gene calls are TRBV14 and TRBJ1-1, with D possibly TRBD1 on 5 matching bases. Trimming stripped 1 base from V and 0 bases from J, with 18 bases between. Looked up from germline, CDR1 is SGHDN and CDR2 is FVKESK. CDR3 length: 18 amino acids. The CDR3 DNA reads as TGTGCCAGCAGCCAAGGCGGTACGCGGGGCGTCCTGAACACTGAAGCTTTCTTT. Protein: CASSQGGTRGVLNTEAFF.

The rearrangement links TRBV11-2 to TRBJ2-5, with 9 bases identical to TRBD2. V was pared by 1 base and J by 5 bases, with 11 bases of the junction left unmatched. CDR3 length: 17 residues. Germline lookup yields CDR1 SGHAT and CDR2 FQNNGV. The CDR3 is CASSLGDSGGLVETQYF. The CDR3 DNA reads as TGTGCCAGCAGCTTAGGGGATAGCGGGGGTTTGGTGGAGACCCAGTACTTC.

J is TRBJ1-6 and V is TRBV10-3; TRBD1 aligns across 8 bases. V shed 6 bases and J 9 bases; nucleotides not matched to a gene: 7. This CDR3 contains 14 residues. The germline V gene has CDR1 ENHRY and CDR2 SYGVKD. Here the CDR3 DNA reads TGTGCCATCAGAAATCCCGGGACAGGTTCACCCCTCCACTTT. Translation: CAIRNPGTGSPLHF.

The chain uses TRBV7-2 and TRBJ2-1; 16 nucleotides agree with TRBD2. This CDR3 region has 16 residues. Germline CDR1 reads SGHTA; CDR2 reads FQGNSA. The J segment lost 9 bases and the V segment lost 5 bases, leaving 7 bases of the junction unmatched. CDR3 sequence: CASSPPGLAGGGEQFF. In nucleotides, the CDR3 is TGTGCCAGCAGCCCCCCGGGACTAGCGGGAGGGGGTGAGCAGTTCTTC. The full variable domain, its missing parts supplied by reference TRBV7-2 and TRBJ2-1, is GAGVSQSPSNKVTEKGKDVELRCDPISGHTALYWYRQSLGQGLEFLIYFQGNSAPDKSGLPSDRFSAERTGGSVSTLTIQRTQQEDSAVYLCASSPPGLAGGGEQFFGPGTRLTVL.

The genes are TRBV19 and TRBJ1-1; D perhaps matches TRBD1 (5 bases). V shed 7 bases and J shed 4 bases, with 16 bases lying between them. CDR3 length equals 14 residues. Germline CDR1 and CDR2: LNHDA and SQIVND (reference sequence). DNA for the CDR3: TGTGCCAGTACTCAACGGGGACTAGGCACTGAAGCTTTCTTT. Residues: CASTQRGLGTEAFF.